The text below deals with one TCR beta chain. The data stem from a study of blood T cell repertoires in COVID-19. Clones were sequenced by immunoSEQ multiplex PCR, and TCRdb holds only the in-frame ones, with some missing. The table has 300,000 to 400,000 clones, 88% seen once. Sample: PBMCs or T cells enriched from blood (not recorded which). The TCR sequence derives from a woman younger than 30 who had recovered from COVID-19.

CDR3: CASSFLDRRSADTQYF. The CDR3 bases are TGTGCCAGCAGCTTCCTAGACAGGCGCAGTGCAGATACGCAGTATTTT. The chain uses TRBV5-5 and TRBJ2-3; D may be TRBD1 (6 bases). Trimming removed 2 bases at V and 4 bases at J, with 17 bases between. Germline V lookup: CDR1 SGHKS, CDR2 YYEKEE (reference sequence). The CDR3 contains 16 residues.